This T cell receptor beta chain stems from a study of neoadjuvant nivolumab and ipilimumab in lung cancer. Study context: Nivolumab 3 mg/kg was given days 1, 15 and 29, plus ipilimumab 1 mg/kg day 1 in combination.

Sequenced by immunoSEQ multiplex PCR; TCRdb stores in-frame clones only, minus some. The sample gives tens of thousands of clones, about nine tenths of which show up once; around 4.8% is in the top ten. Unmatched junction bases numbered 4, after V lost 1 base and J lost 2 bases. The CDR3 runs 16 residues. Germline-derived CDR1 and CDR2 are MGHRA and YSYEKL. General study findings and limits: Pretherapy blood TCR richness correlated positively with resected tumor richness. Compared with tumor-adjacent uninvolved lung, resected tumors showed greater richness and clonality.

This clone has just one count. As yet, its antigen is unknown. Here the sequenced sample was peripheral blood, taken after neoadjuvant nivolumab, alone or with ipilimumab, at or shortly before surgery. This clonotype was obtained from an adult with non-small cell lung cancer. The rearrangement links TRBV4-1 to TRBJ2-5, with 10 bases identical to TRBD2. CDR3 nucleotide sequence: TGCGCCAGCAGCCAAGGGCCTAGCGGGGGTCAAGAGACCCAGTACTTC. It yields the protein CASSQGPSGGQETQYF.